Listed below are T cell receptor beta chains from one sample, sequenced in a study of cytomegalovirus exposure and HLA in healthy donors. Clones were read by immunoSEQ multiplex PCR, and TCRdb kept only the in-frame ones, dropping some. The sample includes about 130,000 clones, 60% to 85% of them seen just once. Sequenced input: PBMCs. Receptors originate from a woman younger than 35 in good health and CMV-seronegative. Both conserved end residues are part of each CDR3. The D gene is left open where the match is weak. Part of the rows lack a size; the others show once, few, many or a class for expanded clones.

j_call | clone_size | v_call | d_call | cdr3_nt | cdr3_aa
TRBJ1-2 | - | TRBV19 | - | TGTGCCAGTACTGACAGGAACAACCCTCACTTCTATGGCTACACCTTC | CASTDRNNPHFYGYTF
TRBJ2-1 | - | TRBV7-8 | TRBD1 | TGTGCCAGCGAGGATGGAGAAGCCCGGACAGGAACAGATGAGCAGTTCTTC | CASEDGEARTGTDEQFF
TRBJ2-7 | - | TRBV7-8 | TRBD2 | TGTGCCAGCAGCCCTGGACTAGCGGAAGGGTACGAGCAGTACTTC | CASSPGLAEGYEQYF
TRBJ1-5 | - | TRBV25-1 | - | TGTGCCAGCAACGACGGAGGAAGCAATCAGCCCCAGCATTTT | CASNDGGSNQPQHF
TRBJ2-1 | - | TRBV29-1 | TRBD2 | TGCAGCTGTCTAGCGGGAGGTTACAATGAGCAGTTCTTC | CSCLAGGYNEQFF
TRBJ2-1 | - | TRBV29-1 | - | TGCAGCGTTGGAGCGGACAGAATAAACTCCTACAATGAGCAGTTCTTC | CSVGADRINSYNEQFF
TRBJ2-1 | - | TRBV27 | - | TGTGCCAGCTCCCGACGAGCGGGTGGGACGTGGAATGAGCAGTTCTTC | CASSRRAGGTWNEQFF
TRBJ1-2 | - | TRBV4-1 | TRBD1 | TGCGCCAGCAGCCAAATCGAAGGGGGCGCCTACTATGGCTACACCTTC | CASSQIEGGAYYGYTF
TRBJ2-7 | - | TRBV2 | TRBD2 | TGTGCCAGCATTGAATCGGGACTAGCGGGGGGCTCCTACGAGCAGTACTTC | CASIESGLAGGSYEQYF
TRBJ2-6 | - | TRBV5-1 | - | TGCGCCAGCAGCCGCCCAGGGGTCACTGGGGCCAACGTCCTGACTTTC | CASSRPGVTGANVLTF
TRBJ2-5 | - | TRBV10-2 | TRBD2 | TGCGCCAGCAGTGATAGCGGGAGGAGAGAGACCCAGTACTTC | CASSDSGRRETQYF
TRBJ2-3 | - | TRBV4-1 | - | TGCGCCAGCAGCCAAGGGTGGAGAACGGTGCGTACAGATACGCAGTATTTT | CASSQGWRTVRTDTQYF
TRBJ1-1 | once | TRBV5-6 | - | TGTGCCAGCAGCCCTTGGCTGAACACTGAAGCTTTCTTT | CASSPWLNTEAFF
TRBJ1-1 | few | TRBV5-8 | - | TGTGCCAGCAGCTTGGCACAGGGCCCTGAAGCTTTCTTT | CASSLAQGPEAFF
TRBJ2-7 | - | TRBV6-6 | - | TGTGCCAGCAGGGGCCCCGAATACGAGCAGTACTTC | CASRGPEYEQYF
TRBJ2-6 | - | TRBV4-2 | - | TGTGCCAGCAGCTCCCTTTTGGCCGATTACACCAACGTCCTGACTTTC | CASSSLLADYTNVLTF
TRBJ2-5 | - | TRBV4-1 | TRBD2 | TGCGCCAGCAGCCCACGGAGTCGCGGGAGTGGAACTGCAGAGACCCAGTACTTC | CASSPRSRGSGTAETQYF
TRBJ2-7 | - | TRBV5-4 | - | TGTGCCAGCAGCACCGCGGGACGATCCTACGAGCAGTACTTC | CASSTAGRSYEQYF
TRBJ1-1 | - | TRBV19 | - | TGTGCCAGTAGACAGGGCGCTGAAGCTTTCTTT | CASRQGAEAFF
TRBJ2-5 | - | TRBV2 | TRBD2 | TGTGCCAGCAAACTGGGACTAGCGGGAGGTTTACAAGAGACCCAGTACTTC | CASKLGLAGGLQETQYF
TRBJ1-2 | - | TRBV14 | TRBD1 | TGTGCCAGCAGCCCCCAGGACAGGGCTGGCTACACCTTC | CASSPQDRAGYTF
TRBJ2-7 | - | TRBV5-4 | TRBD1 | TGTGCCAGCAGCTTGGGGGGACAGGGTTCCTACGAGCAGTACTTC | CASSLGGQGSYEQYF
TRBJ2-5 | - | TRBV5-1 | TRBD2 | TGCGCCAGCAGCCCCTCGGTGACTAGCGTTAAAGAGACCCAGTACTTC | CASSPSVTSVKETQYF
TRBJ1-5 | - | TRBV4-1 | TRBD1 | TGCGCCAGCAGCCAAGGGGACAGGGGTAATCAGCCCCAGCATTTT | CASSQGDRGNQPQHF
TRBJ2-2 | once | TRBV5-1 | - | TGCGCCAGCAGGGAGGGGTCGAACACCGGGGAGCTGTTTTTT | CASREGSNTGELFF
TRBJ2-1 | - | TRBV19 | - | TGTGCCAGTAGTATAGGCGGGACAGCTCAGCAGTTCTTC | CASSIGGTAQQFF
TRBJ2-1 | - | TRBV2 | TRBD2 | TGTGCCAGCAGCCCCGGGACTAGCAGACATGAGCAGTTCTTC | CASSPGTSRHEQFF